This record covers a single TCR beta chain. The antigen is not known. Original handling: Junction-only sequences produced by ImmunoSEQ had no quality scores, so filtering differed. Profiled with immunoSEQ multiplex PCR; TCRdb holds only in-frame clones, not every one. V and J calls and clone size are those listed in that table; D and trimming were worked out from the DNA. The sample lists approximately 2,000,000 clones, 85% to 95% occurring once. Deletions cut 0 bases from V and 5 bases from J, with 14 bases between. CDR1 SGHRS and CDR2 YFSETQ come from the germline V gene. The CDR3 covers 15 residues. This record comes from a study of shared clonotypes between healthy human individuals. Turning to the study itself: The study enrolled two women and three men aged 18 to 49. CD4 naive and memory got three plates each, CD8 naive two, CD8 memory one.

Study-wide results and caveats: Memory subsets had estimated richness that was generally smaller than that of naive subsets.

The sample was naive CD4+ T cells from PBMCs. Subset of the sample: CD45RA+ positively selected. The chain combines TRBV5-1 with TRBJ1-1; weak D call: TRBD1 (5 bases). The source is a man younger than 35 in good health. Some clones in this sample may be carry-over from other donors' samples. The DNA of the CDR3 is TGCGCCAGCAGCTTGGGACACCCCGGGGGAACTGAAGCTTTCTTT. Protein product: CASSLGHPGGTEAFF.